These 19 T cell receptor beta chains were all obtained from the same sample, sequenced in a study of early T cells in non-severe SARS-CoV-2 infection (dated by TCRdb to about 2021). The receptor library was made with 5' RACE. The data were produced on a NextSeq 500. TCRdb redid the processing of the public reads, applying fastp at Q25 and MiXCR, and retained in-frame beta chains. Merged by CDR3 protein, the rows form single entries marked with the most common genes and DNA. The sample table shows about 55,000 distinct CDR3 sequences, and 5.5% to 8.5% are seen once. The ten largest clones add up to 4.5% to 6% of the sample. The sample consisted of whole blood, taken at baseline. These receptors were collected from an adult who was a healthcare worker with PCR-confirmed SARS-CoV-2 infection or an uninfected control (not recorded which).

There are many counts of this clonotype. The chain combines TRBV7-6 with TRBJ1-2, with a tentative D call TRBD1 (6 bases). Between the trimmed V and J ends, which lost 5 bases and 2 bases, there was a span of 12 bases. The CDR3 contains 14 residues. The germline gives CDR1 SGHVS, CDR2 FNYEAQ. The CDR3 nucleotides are TGTGCCAGCAGCCCGGGACAACTAAACTATGGCTACACCTTC. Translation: CASSPGQLNYGYTF. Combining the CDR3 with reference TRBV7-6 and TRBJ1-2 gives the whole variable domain GAGVSQSPRYKVTKRGQDVALRCDPISGHVSLYWYRQALGQGPEFLTYFNYEAQQDKSGLPNDRFSAERPEGSISTLTIQRTEQRDSAMYRCASSPGQLNYGYTFGSGTRLTVV.

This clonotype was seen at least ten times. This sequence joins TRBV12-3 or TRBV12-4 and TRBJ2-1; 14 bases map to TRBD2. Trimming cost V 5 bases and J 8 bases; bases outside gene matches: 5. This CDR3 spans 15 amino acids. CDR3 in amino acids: CASSLTSGGADEQFF. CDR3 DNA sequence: TGTGCCAGCAGTCTGACTAGCGGGGGGGCCGATGAGCAGTTCTTC.

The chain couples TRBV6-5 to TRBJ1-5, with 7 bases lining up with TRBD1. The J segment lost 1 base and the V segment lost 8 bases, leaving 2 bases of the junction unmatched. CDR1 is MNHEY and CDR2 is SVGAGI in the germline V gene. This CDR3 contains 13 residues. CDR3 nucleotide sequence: TGTGCCAGCGGGACAGCAAGCAATCAGCCCCAGCATTTT. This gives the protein CASGTASNQPQHF.

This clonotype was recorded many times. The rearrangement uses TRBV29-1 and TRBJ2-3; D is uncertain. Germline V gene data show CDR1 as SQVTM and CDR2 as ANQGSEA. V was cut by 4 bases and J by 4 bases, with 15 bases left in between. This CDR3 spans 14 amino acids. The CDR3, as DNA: TGCAGCGTTGGATTGGCAGCCCTGGCAGATACGCAGTATTTT. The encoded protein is CSVGLAALADTQYF.

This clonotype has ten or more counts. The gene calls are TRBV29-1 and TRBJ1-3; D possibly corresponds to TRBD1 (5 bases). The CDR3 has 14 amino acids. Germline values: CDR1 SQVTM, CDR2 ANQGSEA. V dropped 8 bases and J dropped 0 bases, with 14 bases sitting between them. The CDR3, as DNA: TGCAGCACCCTGGATGGGGGCTCTGGAAACACCATATATTTT. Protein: CSTLDGGSGNTIYF.

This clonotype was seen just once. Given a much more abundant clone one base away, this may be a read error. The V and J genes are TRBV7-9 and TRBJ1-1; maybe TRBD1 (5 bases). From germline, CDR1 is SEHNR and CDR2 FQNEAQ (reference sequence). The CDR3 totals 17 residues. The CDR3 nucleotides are TGTGCCAGCAGCTTATGGCCCACCCCCCCGATGGACACTAAAGCTTTCTTT. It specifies CASSLWPTPPMDTKAFF.

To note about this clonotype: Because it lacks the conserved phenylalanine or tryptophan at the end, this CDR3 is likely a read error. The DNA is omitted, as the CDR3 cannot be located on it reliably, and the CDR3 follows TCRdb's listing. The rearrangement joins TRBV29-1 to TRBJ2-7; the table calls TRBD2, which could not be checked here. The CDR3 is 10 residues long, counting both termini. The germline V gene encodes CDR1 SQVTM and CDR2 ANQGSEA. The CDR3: CSVNTPAGLI.

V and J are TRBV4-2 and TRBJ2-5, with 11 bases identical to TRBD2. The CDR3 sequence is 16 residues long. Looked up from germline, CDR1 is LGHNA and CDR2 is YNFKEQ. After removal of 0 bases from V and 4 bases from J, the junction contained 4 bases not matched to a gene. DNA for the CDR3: TGTGCCAGCAGCCAAGATTTTAGCGGGGGGGCAGAGACCCAGTACTTC. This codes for CASSQDFSGGAETQYF.

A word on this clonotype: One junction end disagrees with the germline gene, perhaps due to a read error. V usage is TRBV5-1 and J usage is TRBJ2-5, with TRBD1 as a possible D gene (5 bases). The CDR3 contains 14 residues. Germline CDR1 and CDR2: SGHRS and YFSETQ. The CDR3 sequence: CASSDRSRQETLYF. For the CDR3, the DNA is TGCGCCAGCAGCGACAGATCCCGCCAAGAGACCCTGTACTTC.

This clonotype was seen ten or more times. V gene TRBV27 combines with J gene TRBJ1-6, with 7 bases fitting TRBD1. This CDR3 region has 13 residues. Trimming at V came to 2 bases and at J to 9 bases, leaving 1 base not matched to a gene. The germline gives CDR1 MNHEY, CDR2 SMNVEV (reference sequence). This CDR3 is CASSLEGASPLHF. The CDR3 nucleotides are TGTGCCAGCAGTTTAGAGGGGGCTTCACCCCTCCACTTT.

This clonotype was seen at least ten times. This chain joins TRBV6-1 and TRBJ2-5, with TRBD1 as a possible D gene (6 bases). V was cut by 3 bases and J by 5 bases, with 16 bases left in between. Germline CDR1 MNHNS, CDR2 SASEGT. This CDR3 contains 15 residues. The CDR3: CASSESRGKVETQYF. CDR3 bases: TGTGCCAGCAGTGAGAGCAGGGGTAAAGTGGAGACCCAGTACTTC.

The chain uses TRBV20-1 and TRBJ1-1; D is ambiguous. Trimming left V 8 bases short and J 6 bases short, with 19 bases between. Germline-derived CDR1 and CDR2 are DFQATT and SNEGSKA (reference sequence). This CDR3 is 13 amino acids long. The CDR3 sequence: CSPRGPKGPEAFF. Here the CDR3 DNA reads TGCAGTCCCAGAGGTCCGAAGGGCCCTGAAGCTTTCTTT.

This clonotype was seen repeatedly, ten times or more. The CDR3 region is CAISDQLTNYGYTF. In DNA form, the CDR3 reads TGTGCCATCAGTGATCAGTTAACTAACTATGGCTACACCTTC. This rearrangement joins TRBV10-3 to TRBJ1-2; D gene unclear. V lost 3 bases to trimming and J lost 0 bases, with 8 bases between them. Germline V gene lookup returns CDR1 ENHRY and CDR2 SYGVKD. CDR3 length equals 14 residues.

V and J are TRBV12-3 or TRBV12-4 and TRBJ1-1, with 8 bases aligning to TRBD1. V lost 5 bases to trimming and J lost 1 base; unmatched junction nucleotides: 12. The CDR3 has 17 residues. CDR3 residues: CASSPTPAGGENTEAFF. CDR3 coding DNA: TGTGCCAGCAGTCCCACCCCCGCAGGGGGCGAGAACACTGAAGCTTTCTTT.

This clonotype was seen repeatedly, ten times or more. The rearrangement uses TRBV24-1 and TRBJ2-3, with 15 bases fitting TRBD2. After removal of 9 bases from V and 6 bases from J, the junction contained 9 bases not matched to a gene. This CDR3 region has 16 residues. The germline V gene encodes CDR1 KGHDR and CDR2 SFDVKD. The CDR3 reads CATEIGLAGGTDTQYF. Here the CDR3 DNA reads TGTGCCACCGAAATCGGACTAGCGGGGGGGACCGATACGCAGTATTTT.

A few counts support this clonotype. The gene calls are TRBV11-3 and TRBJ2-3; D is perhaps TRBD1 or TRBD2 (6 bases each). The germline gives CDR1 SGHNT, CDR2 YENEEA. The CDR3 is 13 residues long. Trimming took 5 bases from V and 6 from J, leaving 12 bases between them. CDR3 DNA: TGTGCCAGCAGCACCGGGGGCGTCGATACGCAGTATTTT. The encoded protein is CASSTGGVDTQYF.

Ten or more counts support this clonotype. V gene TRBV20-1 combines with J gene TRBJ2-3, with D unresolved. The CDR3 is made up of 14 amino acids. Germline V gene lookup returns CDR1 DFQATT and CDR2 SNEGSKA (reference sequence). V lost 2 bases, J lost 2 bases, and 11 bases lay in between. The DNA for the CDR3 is TGCAGTGCTAGAAAGGGTGACTTCACAGATACGCAGTATTTT. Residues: CSARKGDFTDTQYF.

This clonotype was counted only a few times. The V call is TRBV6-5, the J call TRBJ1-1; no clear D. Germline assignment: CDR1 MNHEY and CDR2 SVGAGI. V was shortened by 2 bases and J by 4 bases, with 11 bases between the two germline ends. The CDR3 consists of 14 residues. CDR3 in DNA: TGTGCCAGCAGTTACATGGAAGGTCCCACTGAAGCTTTCTTT. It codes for CASSYMEGPTEAFF.

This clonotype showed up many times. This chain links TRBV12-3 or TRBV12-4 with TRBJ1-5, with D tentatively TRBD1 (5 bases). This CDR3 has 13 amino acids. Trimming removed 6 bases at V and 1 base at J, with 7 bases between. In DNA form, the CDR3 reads TGTGCCAGCAGCAGGGAAAGCAATCAGCCCCAGCATTTT. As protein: CASSRESNQPQHF.